This is a list of T cell receptor beta chains from one sample in a study of blood T cells in healthy people across ages. TCRdb analysed the 5' RACE reads with MiXCR anew, one entry per CDR3 protein. The sample has about 1.7 million distinct CDR3 sequences, 28% seen once. The sequenced sample was blood. These receptors all come from a woman younger than 45 in good health. The CDR3 runs from the conserved cysteine through the conserved F or W. A D gene is named only where the DNA matches it firmly. Clone size appears in some rows only: once, few, many, or a class for an expanded clone.

clone size: many
J gene: TRBJ2-5
D gene: TRBD1
V gene: TRBV4-3
CDR3 DNA: TGCGCCAGCAGCCAAGATCAGTGGACAGGCCAAGAGACCCAGTACTTC
CDR3 protein: CASSQDQWTGQETQYF

clone size: NA
J gene: TRBJ2-7
D gene: TRBD2
V gene: TRBV6-6
CDR3 DNA: TGTGCCAGCAGTTACTCTACTAGCGGGCCCTCCTACGAGCAGTACTTC
CDR3 protein: CASSYSTSGPSYEQYF

clone size: NA
J gene: TRBJ2-3
D gene: NA
V gene: TRBV5-1
CDR3 DNA: TGCGCCAGCAGCCCCGCCCTTGGGGATACGCAGTATTTT
CDR3 protein: CASSPALGDTQYF

clone size: NA
J gene: TRBJ1-1
D gene: NA
V gene: TRBV7-9
CDR3 DNA: TGTGCCAGCAGCGAGTTCGGTGCTGGGGCTGAAGCTTTCTTT
CDR3 protein: CASSEFGAGAEAFF

clone size: once
J gene: TRBJ1-6
D gene: NA
V gene: TRBV7-3
CDR3 DNA: TGTGCCAGCAGCCCTCAGGGCGCGTTCTCCAGTTCACCCCTCCACTTT
CDR3 protein: CASSPQGAFSSSPLHF

clone size: NA
J gene: TRBJ2-6
D gene: TRBD1
V gene: TRBV6-6
CDR3 DNA: TGTGCCAGCAGACGGGACAGCTCTGGGGCCAACGTCCTGACTTTC
CDR3 protein: CASRRDSSGANVLTF

clone size: few
J gene: TRBJ2-2
D gene: NA
V gene: TRBV10-3
CDR3 DNA: TGTGCCATCAGTGATAGCGGGGAGCTGTTTTTT
CDR3 protein: CAISDSGELFF

clone size: NA
J gene: TRBJ1-3
D gene: NA
V gene: TRBV6-6
CDR3 DNA: TGTGCCAGCACCGGGGACCCAGGAAACACCATATATTTT
CDR3 protein: CASTGDPGNTIYF

clone size: few
J gene: TRBJ2-2
D gene: NA
V gene: TRBV5-6
CDR3 DNA: TGTGCCAGCAGCGAAACAGGGACCGGGGAGCTGTTTTTT
CDR3 protein: CASSETGTGELFF

clone size: NA
J gene: TRBJ2-5
D gene: NA
V gene: TRBV15
CDR3 DNA: TGTGCCACCAGCAGGGGCCAGGCGGGGACCCAAGAGACCCAGTACTTC
CDR3 protein: CATSRGQAGTQETQYF

clone size: NA
J gene: TRBJ2-7
D gene: TRBD2
V gene: TRBV3-1
CDR3 DNA: TGTGCCAGCAGCCAACCTCTGAGGCGGGGGGCCTACGAGCAGTACTTC
CDR3 protein: CASSQPLRRGAYEQYF

clone size: NA
J gene: TRBJ2-7
D gene: TRBD2
V gene: TRBV20-1
CDR3 DNA: TGCAGTGCTAGAGGGGGAGCGGGAGATTACGACGAGCAGTACTTC
CDR3 protein: CSARGGAGDYDEQYF

clone size: NA
J gene: TRBJ1-4
D gene: NA
V gene: TRBV12-3/TRBV12-4
CDR3 DNA: TGTGCCAGCAGCCCGAAGGGGAGGGTTAGAAAACTGTTTTTT
CDR3 protein: CASSPKGRVRKLFF

clone size: NA
J gene: TRBJ2-3
D gene: NA
V gene: TRBV12-3/TRBV12-4
CDR3 DNA: TGTGCCAGCAGACCCAGGGGAATGGACACAGATACGCAGTATTTT
CDR3 protein: CASRPRGMDTDTQYF

clone size: few
J gene: TRBJ2-1
D gene: TRBD1
V gene: TRBV18
CDR3 DNA: TGTGCCAGCTCACCAGGACAGGGCGGAGAAAATGAGCAGTTCTTC
CDR3 protein: CASSPGQGGENEQFF

clone size: few
J gene: TRBJ2-2
D gene: NA
V gene: TRBV19
CDR3 DNA: TGTGCCAGTAGTATGTTAAAGGACACCGGGGAGCTGTTTTTT
CDR3 protein: CASSMLKDTGELFF

clone size: NA
J gene: TRBJ1-2
D gene: NA
V gene: TRBV10-2
CDR3 DNA: TGCGCCAGCAGTGAGTCGGAGGACAGAGGGCCTAGAAGTGGCTACACCTTC
CDR3 protein: CASSESEDRGPRSGYTF

clone size: many
J gene: TRBJ2-7
D gene: NA
V gene: TRBV7-9
CDR3 DNA: TGTGCCAGCAGCCTCTACAGGGATGGGTACGAGCAGTACTTC
CDR3 protein: CASSLYRDGYEQYF

clone size: NA
J gene: TRBJ2-1
D gene: NA
V gene: TRBV12-5
CDR3 DNA: TGTGCTAGTGGTTTGGTAAGTTTAGCAGAAACCTACAATGAGCAGTTCTTC
CDR3 protein: CASGLVSLAETYNEQFF

clone size: few
J gene: TRBJ1-4
D gene: NA
V gene: TRBV4-3
CDR3 DNA: TGCGCCAGCAGCCAAGATCCTATAGGAAATGGCGAAAAACTGTTTTTT
CDR3 protein: CASSQDPIGNGEKLFF

clone size: NA
J gene: TRBJ2-1
D gene: TRBD2
V gene: TRBV20-1
CDR3 DNA: TGCAGTCCTACCCCGAGCGGGAGGGCCCTCAATGAGCAGTTCTTC
CDR3 protein: CSPTPSGRALNEQFF

clone size: NA
J gene: TRBJ2-1
D gene: TRBD1
V gene: TRBV12-3/TRBV12-4
CDR3 DNA: TGTGCCAGCAGGTCCGGGACAGACTACAATGAGCAGTTCTTC
CDR3 protein: CASRSGTDYNEQFF

clone size: few
J gene: TRBJ2-5
D gene: NA
V gene: TRBV29-1
CDR3 DNA: TGCAGCGCCCTAACGACAGTAGGGCACCAAGAGACCCAGTACTTC
CDR3 protein: CSALTTVGHQETQYF

clone size: NA
J gene: TRBJ2-5
D gene: TRBD2
V gene: TRBV11-2
CDR3 DNA: TGTGCCAGCAGCTCAAGCGGGGGGGCCTCAAGGGAGACCCAGTACTTC
CDR3 protein: CASSSSGGASRETQYF

clone size: NA
J gene: TRBJ2-3
D gene: TRBD2
V gene: TRBV29-1
CDR3 DNA: TGCAGCGTCGCTTCCGGGAGGGGCGGGAGGCACACAGATACGCAGTATTTT
CDR3 protein: CSVASGRGGRHTDTQYF

clone size: NA
J gene: TRBJ1-1
D gene: NA
V gene: TRBV6-5
CDR3 DNA: TGCGCCAGCGGACGGTCGGCGAATATGAACACTGAAGCTTTCTTT
CDR3 protein: CASGRSANMNTEAFF

clone size: few
J gene: TRBJ2-2
D gene: NA
V gene: TRBV6-5
CDR3 DNA: TGTGCCAGCAGTTACTCAAAATCTGCGGGTCAGAACACCGGGGAGCTGTTTTTT
CDR3 protein: CASSYSKSAGQNTGELFF

clone size: few
J gene: TRBJ1-2
D gene: NA
V gene: TRBV24-1
CDR3 DNA: TGTGCCACCAGTGAGGCTAATGAGGGCTACACCTTC
CDR3 protein: CATSEANEGYTF

clone size: NA
J gene: TRBJ1-1
D gene: NA
V gene: TRBV7-2
CDR3 DNA: TGTGCCAGCAGCACCAGACAGGCCCTGAACACTGAAGCTTTCTTT
CDR3 protein: CASSTRQALNTEAFF

clone size: NA
J gene: TRBJ2-7
D gene: NA
V gene: TRBV28
CDR3 DNA: TGTGCCAGCAGTTTTGAGCGGGAGACAGGGTACGAGCAGTACTTC
CDR3 protein: CASSFERETGYEQYF

clone size: NA
J gene: TRBJ1-1
D gene: NA
V gene: TRBV7-8
CDR3 DNA: TGTGCCAGCAGCACTACGGGACATACGATGAACACTGAAGCTTTCTTT
CDR3 protein: CASSTTGHTMNTEAFF

clone size: NA
J gene: TRBJ1-1
D gene: NA
V gene: TRBV6-5
CDR3 DNA: TGTGCCAGCAGTGCGACAGATATGAACACTGAAGCTTTCTTT
CDR3 protein: CASSATDMNTEAFF

clone size: NA
J gene: TRBJ2-3
D gene: TRBD2
V gene: TRBV4-3
CDR3 DNA: TGCGCCAGCAGCCAAGTCCCAGCGGGAGGGCCAAAATACACAGATACGCAGTATTTT
CDR3 protein: CASSQVPAGGPKYTDTQYF

clone size: NA
J gene: TRBJ1-4
D gene: NA
V gene: TRBV28
CDR3 DNA: TGTGCCAGCGGGGAAAGTCGAGGCAATGAAAAACTGTTTTTT
CDR3 protein: CASGESRGNEKLFF

clone size: many
J gene: TRBJ2-1
D gene: TRBD2
V gene: TRBV20-1
CDR3 DNA: TGCAGTGCTAGAGATAGCGGGAGGCCCCAGAGGGAGCAGTTCTTC
CDR3 protein: CSARDSGRPQREQFF

clone size: NA
J gene: TRBJ2-5
D gene: TRBD2
V gene: TRBV6-4
CDR3 DNA: TGTGCCAGCATCCTTCCCGGGGAGCGGGAAGGGGCGAAGACCCAGTACTTC
CDR3 protein: CASILPGEREGAKTQYF

clone size: NA
J gene: TRBJ1-1
D gene: NA
V gene: TRBV29-1
CDR3 DNA: TGCAGCGTTGCCCCGAGCACTGAAGCTTTCTTT
CDR3 protein: CSVAPSTEAFF

clone size: NA
J gene: TRBJ2-5
D gene: NA
V gene: TRBV2
CDR3 DNA: TGTGCCAGCAGTTCAGGGACACCTGGTCAAGAGACCCAGTACTTC
CDR3 protein: CASSSGTPGQETQYF

clone size: few
J gene: TRBJ2-7
D gene: TRBD1
V gene: TRBV18
CDR3 DNA: TGTGCCAGCTCAGGGGGGACAGGGGGCCTAAAACCCTACGAGCAGTACTTC
CDR3 protein: CASSGGTGGLKPYEQYF

clone size: many
J gene: TRBJ2-4
D gene: NA
V gene: TRBV20-1
CDR3 DNA: TGCAGTGCCAACGACAGGACCAAAAACATTCAGTACTTC
CDR3 protein: CSANDRTKNIQYF

clone size: NA
J gene: TRBJ2-7
D gene: NA
V gene: TRBV5-4
CDR3 DNA: TGTTCCAGCTCTGGGGGGAGCTCCTACGAGCAGTACTTC
CDR3 protein: CSSSGGSSYEQYF

clone size: NA
J gene: TRBJ2-1
D gene: TRBD2
V gene: TRBV11-3
CDR3 DNA: TGTGCCAGCAGCTTAGCGGGGAGCGGGGGGGCCGGCGAGCAGTTCTTC
CDR3 protein: CASSLAGSGGAGEQFF

clone size: few
J gene: TRBJ2-1
D gene: TRBD2
V gene: TRBV10-3
CDR3 DNA: TGTGCCATCAGTGAGGCCAGCGGGAGTATGTACAATGAGCAGTTCTTC
CDR3 protein: CAISEASGSMYNEQFF

clone size: NA
J gene: TRBJ2-1
D gene: NA
V gene: TRBV5-6
CDR3 DNA: TGTGCCAGCAGCTTGCTGGGGGTAAGGAATGAGCAGTTCTTC
CDR3 protein: CASSLLGVRNEQFF

clone size: NA
J gene: TRBJ2-5
D gene: TRBD2
V gene: TRBV18
CDR3 DNA: TGTGCCAGCTCCGAGCTAGCGGACCAAGAGACCCAGTACTTC
CDR3 protein: CASSELADQETQYF

clone size: NA
J gene: TRBJ2-5
D gene: NA
V gene: TRBV5-4
CDR3 DNA: TGTGCCAGCAGCCCGGACCCGCAGGCCTACGGGCAGTACTTC
CDR3 protein: CASSPDPQAYGQYF

clone size: NA
J gene: TRBJ1-1
D gene: NA
V gene: TRBV12-3/TRBV12-4
CDR3 DNA: TGTGCCAGCAGTTTGAACTCCTTGAACACTGAAGCTTTCTTT
CDR3 protein: CASSLNSLNTEAFF

clone size: few
J gene: TRBJ2-6
D gene: NA
V gene: TRBV30
CDR3 DNA: TGTGCCTGGGTTCGTAACTCTGGGGCCAACGTCCTGACTTTC
CDR3 protein: CAWVRNSGANVLTF

clone size: NA
J gene: TRBJ2-7
D gene: NA
V gene: TRBV21-1
CDR3 DNA: TGTGCCAGCAGCAAAAGAAAACAGGGGGCGCGGAACGAGCAGTACTTC
CDR3 protein: CASSKRKQGARNEQYF

clone size: few
J gene: TRBJ1-2
D gene: NA
V gene: TRBV5-6
CDR3 DNA: TGTGCCAGCAGCTTGATCCGGTTCGGTGGCTACACCTTC
CDR3 protein: CASSLIRFGGYTF

clone size: few
J gene: TRBJ1-2
D gene: NA
V gene: TRBV4-1
CDR3 DNA: TGCGCCAGCAGCCCCTCGGCAACAGGGAGTTTTGGCTACACCTTC
CDR3 protein: CASSPSATGSFGYTF

clone size: NA
J gene: TRBJ1-5
D gene: TRBD1
V gene: TRBV20-1
CDR3 DNA: TGCAGTGCTAGAGAGACAGGGGCCCTTAATCAGCCCCAGCATTTT
CDR3 protein: CSARETGALNQPQHF

clone size: NA
J gene: TRBJ2-7
D gene: TRBD1
V gene: TRBV7-9
CDR3 DNA: TGTGCCAGCAGCTTCTTAGGACAGGCCGCCTACGAGCAGTACTTC
CDR3 protein: CASSFLGQAAYEQYF

clone size: few
J gene: TRBJ1-5
D gene: TRBD1
V gene: TRBV27
CDR3 DNA: TGTGCCAGCAGTATCAACAGGGGGCGGGCTGGTCAGCCCCAGCATTTT
CDR3 protein: CASSINRGRAGQPQHF